Listed below are T cell receptor beta chains from one sample, sequenced in a study of Ad26.COV2.S vaccination and SARS-CoV-2 variants. Sequenced by immunoSEQ multiplex PCR; TCRdb stores in-frame clones only, minus some. This table has 440,000 or so clones, about nine tenths appearing once. This material consisted of peripheral blood, taken in a trial of Ad26.COV2.S vaccine versus placebo. These receptor sequences come from a person aged 18-60 years who received the Ad26.COV2.S COVID-19 vaccine or a placebo. Both conserved end residues are part of each CDR3.

V gene	J gene	CDR3 protein
TRBV7-9	TRBJ1-3	CASSLGGGNTIYF
TRBV9	TRBJ2-2	CASSTRQGNTGELFF
TRBV7-2	TRBJ2-3	CASSLVASGTDTQYF
TRBV6-2/TRBV6-3	TRBJ2-3	CASSFLSGGSTDTQYF
TRBV30	TRBJ1-5	CACGNGNHQPQHF
TRBV5-4	TRBJ2-7	CASSLDPSGTYEQYF
TRBV7-3	TRBJ2-7	CASSPSGGFHEQYF
TRBV30	TRBJ2-7	CAWSLNGYEQYF
TRBV11-3	TRBJ2-5	CASSLGRAGQETQYF
TRBV19	TRBJ1-1	CASSTSKRRFAEAFF
TRBV7-9	TRBJ2-1	CASSFDRGHYNEQFF
TRBV27	TRBJ1-2	CASRTEGDGYTF
TRBV10-3	TRBJ1-2	CAISPGHTGNYGYTF
TRBV4-3	TRBJ2-5	CASSQDGAQETQYF
TRBV28	TRBJ2-3	CASSYLAGVPDTQYF
TRBV12-3/TRBV12-4	TRBJ1-1	CASSFQGLRGAFF
TRBV14	TRBJ2-3	CASSPTRDTQYF
TRBV28	TRBJ1-2	CASLQGDRYTF
TRBV6-5	TRBJ2-5	CASSYAPVRETQYF
TRBV28	TRBJ2-1	CASSLFASGDNEQFF
TRBV9	TRBJ1-6	CASSVYDQGASPLHF
TRBV5-1	TRBJ2-1	CASSLALGRDEQFF
TRBV29-1	TRBJ1-5	CSVGGASNQPQHF
TRBV28	TRBJ1-1	CASSPARGQYNTEAFF
TRBV14	TRBJ1-1	CASSQFRGRGSEAFF
TRBV6-5	TRBJ2-2	CASSSGTGTGELFF
TRBV2	TRBJ1-1	CASGTVMNTEAFF
TRBV7-9	TRBJ2-1	CASSLGLAGAYNEQFF
TRBV28	TRBJ1-5	CASSSGSFSNQPQHF
TRBV18	TRBJ1-4	CASSQFRDSNEKLFF
TRBV19	TRBJ2-5	CASSTQGVRETQYF
TRBV4-2	TRBJ1-2	CASSQAQGVLNYGYTF
TRBV7-9	TRBJ1-6	CASSSWTGDNSPLHF
TRBV11-2	TRBJ2-3	CASGWTSGDTQYF
TRBV2	TRBJ2-7	CASTIIGTSGSYEQYF
TRBV13	TRBJ2-7	CASSLYYEQYF
TRBV6-5	TRBJ1-3	CASSQGGSGNTIYF
TRBV5-1	TRBJ1-1	CASSFGQYTEAFF
TRBV4-2	TRBJ2-3	CASSQLLAGAGDTQYF
TRBV19	TRBJ1-3	CASAENSGNTIYF
TRBV29-1	TRBJ1-2	CSVEDSFGVHGYTF
TRBV27	TRBJ2-5	CASSLRLAGANQETQYF
TRBV29-1	TRBJ2-7	CSVEDAGDVEQYF
TRBV7-3	TRBJ2-7	CASSLRAGAIYEQYF
TRBV6-5	TRBJ1-1	CASRSRGGGTEAFF
TRBV10-3	TRBJ2-1	CAISEKSTPGNEQFF
TRBV6-1	TRBJ1-5	CASSERIDRHSNQPQHF
TRBV28	TRBJ2-5	CASSLRDRGRQTQYF